The rows below give T cell receptor beta chains drawn from one sample of a study of shared clonotypes between healthy human individuals. Here immunoSEQ multiplex PCR was the method, and the copy in TCRdb shows in-frame clones only, minus some. This table has about 1.5 million clones, 95% to 97% appearing once. Input material: naive CD4+ T cells sorted from blood. The receptors derive from a man aged 30 to 45 in good health. Each CDR3 is given with its conserved first and last residue. The D gene is left open where the match is weak. Rows give clone size only sometimes, using once, few, many, or a class for an expanded clone.

v_call	d_call	clone_size	j_call	cdr3_nt	cdr3_aa
TRBV5-4	.	.	TRBJ1-1	TGTGCCAGCAGCTCTCCCTCGGGCAGGAACACTGAAGCTTTCTTT	CASSSPSGRNTEAFF
TRBV9	.	.	TRBJ2-1	TGTGCCAGCAGCGTAGAGTCCTACTTTGGTGAGCAGTTCTTC	CASSVESYFGEQFF
TRBV19	TRBD2	.	TRBJ2-2	TGTGCCAGCGGACTAGCAGGAGTTACCGGGGAGCTGTTTTTT	CASGLAGVTGELFF
TRBV29-1	.	.	TRBJ1-3	TGCAGCGTTGAACCGACGATTGGAAACACCATATATTTT	CSVEPTIGNTIYF
TRBV5-4	.	.	TRBJ2-2	TGTGCCAGCAGCTTGGAGCAGTTCGCCGGGGAGCTGTTTTTT	CASSLEQFAGELFF
TRBV28	.	.	TRBJ1-2	TGTGCCAGCAGTTCGGGTATTAACTATGGCTACACCTTC	CASSSGINYGYTF
TRBV28	.	few	TRBJ1-5	TGTGCCAGCAGTTGGGGGGTGAGCAATCAGCCCCAGCATTTT	CASSWGVSNQPQHF
TRBV5-4	.	.	TRBJ2-5	TGTGCCAGCAGCTCGACGGGACTCGACAAAGAGACCCAGTACTTC	CASSSTGLDKETQYF
TRBV4-3	TRBD2	.	TRBJ2-7	TGCGCCAGCAGCCAAGGTCCGCCGGTAGCGGGTTATTTCTACGAGCAGTACTTC	CASSQGPPVAGYFYEQYF
TRBV5-4	.	.	TRBJ1-4	TGTGCCAGCAGCTTGGGCCGGACGGGTAATGAAAAACTGTTTTTT	CASSLGRTGNEKLFF
TRBV10-3	TRBD1	.	TRBJ1-1	TGTGCCATCAGCACAGGAACAGGGGGATGGACTGAAGCTTTCTTT	CAISTGTGGWTEAFF
TRBV2	.	.	TRBJ1-1	TGTGCCAGCATCCTGGACAGATTGAACACTGAAGCTTTCTTT	CASILDRLNTEAFF
TRBV7-9	.	.	TRBJ1-2	TGTGCCAGCGGAAACATAGCTAACTATGGCTACACCTTC	CASGNIANYGYTF
TRBV5-4	.	.	TRBJ1-2	TGTGCCAGCAGCTTGCGGCAGGATGGCTACACCTTC	CASSLRQDGYTF
TRBV10-3	TRBD2	.	TRBJ2-2	TGTGCCATCAGGCCAACTAGCGGGAGGGCCGGCGGGGAGCTGTTTTTT	CAIRPTSGRAGGELFF